One and the same sample provided the 2 T cell receptor beta chains below, sequenced in a study of OX40 agonist ivuxolimab in advanced cancers. Some clones are missing from TCRdb's copy, which holds only in-frame ones; the method was immunoSEQ multiplex PCR. The profile shows some 86,000 clones, around 90% of them singletons. This material consisted of CD4+ or CD8+ T cells sorted from blood, taken in a trial of the OX40 agonist ivuxolimab. These receptors were collected from an adult with an advanced solid tumor such as melanoma, head and neck, liver or kidney cancer.

The chain uses TRBV5-1 and TRBJ1-6, with D tentatively TRBD1 (5 bases). The CDR3 consists of 15 residues. V was pared by 4 bases and J by 8 bases, with 16 bases between. The V gene's germline CDR1 is SGHRS and CDR2 YFSETQ. The CDR3 DNA sequence: TGCGCCAGCAGCCCCTCTAGTGGGACGCATTCACCCCTCCACTTT. The encoded protein is CASSPSSGTHSPLHF.

The chain is built from TRBV18 and TRBJ1-5; 11 nucleotides line up with TRBD1. Germline V gene lookup returns CDR1 KGHSH and CDR2 LQKENI. V shed 1 base, J shed 0 bases, and the junction held 2 bases outside the gene matches. The length of the CDR3 is 17 residues. The CDR3 sequence is CASSPRGQGASNQPQHF. For the CDR3, the DNA is TGTGCCAGCTCACCACGCGGACAGGGGGCTAGCAATCAGCCCCAGCATTTT.